This T cell receptor beta chain was sequenced during a study of Graves' ophthalmopathy and Graves' hyperthyroidism. Study information: Before any treatment, peripheral blood was taken at the initial diagnosis.

The CDR3 is 12 amino acids. CDR1 is ENHRY, CDR2 SYGVKD, per germline. V lost 10 bases and J lost 6, with 16 bases in between. Patients were left out if they had other autoimmune diseases, uncontrolled infections, pregnancy or lactation. The diagnostic workup employed clinical symptoms, serum thyroxine, TRAb, thyroid ultrasound and orbital computed tomography. Out of 9.5 to 10 ml of fresh peripheral blood, PBMCs were obtained. Amplification targeted the TCR beta CDR3 regions, with RNA transcripts as the source material. First-round RT-PCR relied on HTBI primers, and a second-round multiplex PCR came next. TCRdb ran MiXCR on the multiplex PCR reads and lists one entry per CDR3 protein. The data contain 650,000 to 900,000 distinct CDR3 sequences, around 40% of them singletons.

The TCR originated in an adult man with Graves' ophthalmopathy. This sequence joins TRBV10-3 and TRBJ2-7; no reliable D call. The sequenced material came from peripheral blood. The CDR3 sequence is CASSRRLGEQYF. Here the CDR3 DNA reads TGTGCCAGCAGCCGACGACTCGGCGAGCAGTACTTC.